Shown below are 2 T cell receptor beta chains from a single sample sequenced in a study of cytomegalovirus exposure and HLA in healthy donors. Primers for the PCR totalled 60 Vbeta and 13 Jbeta. The assay was immunoSEQ multiplex PCR, and TCRdb's table has in-frame clones only and misses some. Found here are around 120,000 clones, roughly 80% of them singletons; the top ten hold approximately 2.5%. Sequencing input: PBMCs. Receptors were obtained from a woman aged 40 to 50 in good health and CMV-seropositive.

The chain employs TRBV7-2 and TRBJ2-7, with TRBD1 identical over 12 bases. J lost 6 bases, V lost 3 bases, and 9 bases had no gene match. This CDR3 has 16 residues. Germline CDR1 SGHTA, CDR2 FQGNSA. This CDR3 is CASSFRFGTGGSEQYF. CDR3 in DNA: TGTGCCAGCAGCTTTAGGTTCGGGACAGGGGGCTCCGAGCAGTACTTC.

The chain combines TRBV2 with TRBJ2-3; TRBD2 matches 8 bases. CDR1 is SNHLY, CDR2 FYNNEI, per germline. This CDR3 is built from 16 residues. V lost 3 bases to trimming and J lost 6 bases; unmatched junction nucleotides: 11. The CDR3 bases are TGTGCCAGCAGTGACGTTGCGGGGGGCCTCAGGGATACGCAGTATTTT. Translating it yields CASSDVAGGLRDTQYF.